Listed below are T cell receptor beta chains from one sample, sequenced in a study. Each CDR3 protein is one row after TCRdb ran MiXCR on the 5' RACE reads. This sample has roughly 57,000 distinct CDR3 sequences, with 20% to 25% found just once. Material for sequencing was tumor-infiltrating Tregs sorted from the breast tumor. These receptor sequences come from a female donor with breast cancer. The CDR3 runs from the conserved cysteine through the conserved F or W. The order of the fields is clone size, J gene, V gene, D gene, CDR3 protein, CDR3 DNA. The D gene is left open where the match is weak. Clone size is given for some rows only: seen once, a few or many times, or a class if the clone is expanded.

NA | TRBJ2-1 | TRBV11-2 | NA | CASSLRGGQPSSYNEQFF | TGTGCCAGCAGCTTAAGGGGGGGGCAGCCGAGCTCCTACAATGAGCAGTTCTTC
NA | TRBJ2-7 | TRBV5-1 | NA | CASSLDGTSFYEQYF | TGCGCCAGCAGCTTGGATGGGACATCTTTCTACGAGCAGTACTTC
NA | TRBJ2-5 | TRBV7-3 | TRBD2 | CASSLSGRPRETQYF | TGTGCCAGCAGCTTAAGCGGGAGGCCCAGGGAGACCCAGTACTTC
NA | TRBJ1-1 | TRBV19 | TRBD1 | CASREGADTEAFF | TGTGCCAGTAGGGAGGGGGCGGACACTGAAGCTTTCTTT
many | TRBJ2-7 | TRBV9 | TRBD2 | CASSALAGVGYEQYF | TGTGCCAGCAGCGCCTTAGCGGGAGTGGGATACGAGCAGTACTTC
NA | TRBJ1-1 | TRBV6-2/TRBV6-3 | NA | CASSYASVGTEAFF | TGTGCCAGCAGTTACGCGTCAGTAGGCACTGAAGCTTTCTTT
few | TRBJ1-2 | TRBV6-6 | TRBD1 | CASSSRQGENGYTF | TGTGCCAGCAGCTCCCGACAGGGGGAGAATGGCTACACCTTC
few | TRBJ2-7 | TRBV5-1 | NA | CASSLRSQGYEQYF | TGCGCCAGCAGCTTGCGTTCCCAGGGCTACGAGCAGTACTTC
many | TRBJ2-1 | TRBV20-1 | NA | CSAQQGKGEQFF | TGCAGTGCCCAACAGGGTAAGGGTGAGCAGTTCTTC
few | TRBJ2-1 | TRBV11-1 | TRBD2 | CASSFRSREGHEQFF | TGTGCCAGCAGCTTTCGGTCGCGGGAGGGTCATGAGCAGTTCTTC
medium-sized | TRBJ1-2 | TRBV7-2 | NA | CASSEYRQGSYGYTF | TGTGCCAGCAGCGAATACCGGCAGGGATCCTATGGCTACACCTTC
few | TRBJ2-5 | TRBV9 | TRBD2 | CASSMGGGQETQYF | TGTGCCAGCAGCATGGGCGGGGGTCAAGAGACCCAGTACTTC
NA | TRBJ2-5 | TRBV7-8 | TRBD2 | CASSLGTRGGTQYF | TGTGCCAGCAGCTTGGGGACTCGCGGGGGGACCCAGTACTTC
NA | TRBJ1-4 | TRBV5-1 | NA | CASSLGQLNEKLFF | TGCGCCAGCAGCTTGGGACAGCTTAATGAAAAACTGTTTTTT
NA | TRBJ2-1 | TRBV12-5 | TRBD2 | CASGSREPPNKQFF | TGTGCTAGTGGTTCGCGGGAGCCTCCCAATAAGCAGTTCTTC
NA | TRBJ1-1 | TRBV27 | TRBD1 | CASSHPTGGARNAEAFF | TGTGCCAGCAGCCATCCTACAGGGGGCGCGAGGAACGCTGAAGCTTTCTTT
NA | TRBJ1-5 | TRBV27 | NA | CASSSLTGTVAKPQHF | TGTGCCAGCAGTTCCCTCACAGGGACCGTTGCGAAGCCCCAGCATTTT
few | TRBJ1-2 | TRBV5-6 | NA | CASNHFARDSYGYTF | TGTGCCAGCAACCACTTCGCCCGGGATAGCTATGGCTACACCTTC
few | TRBJ1-2 | TRBV4-1 | TRBD1 | CASSQVIFKGTGEPRNGYTF | TGCGCCAGCAGCCAAGTGATCTTTAAAGGGACAGGGGAACCACGGAATGGCTACACCTTC
NA | TRBJ1-2 | TRBV2 | NA | CASNIGRADGYTF | TGTGCCAGCAATATCGGCAGGGCAGATGGCTACACCTTC
once | TRBJ2-5 | TRBV7-2 | NA | CPSSLSGSGETQYF | TGTCCCAGCAGCTTATCCGGCAGCGGGGAGACCCAGTACTTC
NA | TRBJ1-4 | TRBV6-6 | TRBD1 | CASSTTGGLNEKLFF | TGTGCCAGCAGTACCACAGGGGGCCTGAATGAAAAACTGTTTTTT
NA | TRBJ2-2 | TRBV24-1 | NA | CAMGDSNTGELFF | TGTGCCATGGGGGACTCGAACACCGGGGAGCTGTTTTTT
NA | TRBJ2-7 | TRBV28 | TRBD2 | CASSGSSGGTYEQYF | TGTGCCAGCAGTGGCTCTAGCGGGGGTACCTACGAGCAGTACTTC
few | TRBJ2-1 | TRBV29-1 | NA | CSVDGTRRNEQFF | TGCAGCGTTGATGGGACCCGGCGCAATGAGCAGTTCTTC
NA | TRBJ2-6 | TRBV15 | NA | CATIRSQVANVLTF | TGTGCCACCATCAGGTCCCAGGTGGCCAACGTCCTGACTTTC
NA | TRBJ2-7 | TRBV28 | NA | CASRPSQGNSYEQYF | TGTGCCAGCAGGCCATCGCAGGGAAACTCCTACGAGCAGTACTTC
medium-sized | TRBJ1-2 | TRBV20-1 | NA | CSASLSGGGNNYGYTF | TGCAGTGCTAGCCTTTCAGGTGGTGGGAATAACTATGGCTACACCTTC